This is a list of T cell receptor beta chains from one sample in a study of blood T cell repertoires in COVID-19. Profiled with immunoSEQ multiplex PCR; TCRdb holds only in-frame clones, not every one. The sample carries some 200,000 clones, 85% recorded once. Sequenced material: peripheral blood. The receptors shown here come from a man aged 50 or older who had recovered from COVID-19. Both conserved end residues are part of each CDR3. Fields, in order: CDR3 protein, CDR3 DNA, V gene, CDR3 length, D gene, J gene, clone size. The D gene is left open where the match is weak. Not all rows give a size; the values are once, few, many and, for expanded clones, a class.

CASSRRTGTGDNQPQHF	TGTGCCAGCAGCCGCCGGACAGGGACCGGAGACAATCAGCCCCAGCATTTT	TRBV7-2	17	TRBD1	TRBJ1-5	.
CASSLGQGALNEQFF	TGTGCCAGCAGCTTAGGTCAGGGGGCTTTGAATGAGCAGTTCTTC	TRBV7-9	15	TRBD1	TRBJ2-1	.
CASSILGGTSGSSYEQYF	TGTGCCAGCAGCATCCTGGGGGGGACTAGCGGGAGCTCGTACGAGCAGTACTTC	TRBV27	18	TRBD2	TRBJ2-7	once
CASSLGWGRGERGPQHF	TGTGCCAGCAGTTTAGGGTGGGGCAGGGGGGAACGGGGGCCCCAGCATTTT	TRBV27	17	TRBD1	TRBJ1-5	.
CASSFATGSSGANVLTF	TGTGCCAGCAGCTTTGCGACAGGCTCCTCTGGGGCCAACGTCCTGACTTTC	TRBV7-9	17	.	TRBJ2-6	few
CASSPLAGSYEQYF	TGTGCCAGTAGTCCCTTAGCGGGATCCTACGAGCAGTACTTC	TRBV19	14	TRBD2	TRBJ2-7	.
CASSGGDTQYF	TGTGCCAGCAGCGGAGGAGATACGCAGTATTTT	TRBV12-3/TRBV12-4	11	.	TRBJ2-3	.
CASSRLAEVYNEQFF	TGTGCCAGCAGTCGACTAGCGGAAGTCTACAATGAGCAGTTCTTC	TRBV6-5	15	TRBD2	TRBJ2-1	.